This T cell receptor beta chain was profiled in a study of blood T cell repertoires in COVID-19. Study at large: Acute-phase and convalescent COVID-19 samples originated in the United States, Italy and Spain.

Produced via immunoSEQ multiplex PCR; TCRdb's table is partial and in-frame only. The table includes some 170,000 clones, just under 90% detected once. With 4 bases removed from V and 8 bases from J, the gap between germline ends came to 13 bases. This CDR3 has 13 amino acids. The germline V gene encodes CDR1 SGHDT and CDR2 YYEEEE. This receptor was obtained from a woman aged 70-85 years with COVID-19, enrolled during active disease. Source material: peripheral blood. The V call is TRBV5-6, the J call TRBJ2-4; D uncertain. CDR3 amino acids: CASSHRYLDIQYF. The CDR3 region has the DNA TGTGCCAGCAGCCACCGCTACTTGGACATTCAGTACTTC.